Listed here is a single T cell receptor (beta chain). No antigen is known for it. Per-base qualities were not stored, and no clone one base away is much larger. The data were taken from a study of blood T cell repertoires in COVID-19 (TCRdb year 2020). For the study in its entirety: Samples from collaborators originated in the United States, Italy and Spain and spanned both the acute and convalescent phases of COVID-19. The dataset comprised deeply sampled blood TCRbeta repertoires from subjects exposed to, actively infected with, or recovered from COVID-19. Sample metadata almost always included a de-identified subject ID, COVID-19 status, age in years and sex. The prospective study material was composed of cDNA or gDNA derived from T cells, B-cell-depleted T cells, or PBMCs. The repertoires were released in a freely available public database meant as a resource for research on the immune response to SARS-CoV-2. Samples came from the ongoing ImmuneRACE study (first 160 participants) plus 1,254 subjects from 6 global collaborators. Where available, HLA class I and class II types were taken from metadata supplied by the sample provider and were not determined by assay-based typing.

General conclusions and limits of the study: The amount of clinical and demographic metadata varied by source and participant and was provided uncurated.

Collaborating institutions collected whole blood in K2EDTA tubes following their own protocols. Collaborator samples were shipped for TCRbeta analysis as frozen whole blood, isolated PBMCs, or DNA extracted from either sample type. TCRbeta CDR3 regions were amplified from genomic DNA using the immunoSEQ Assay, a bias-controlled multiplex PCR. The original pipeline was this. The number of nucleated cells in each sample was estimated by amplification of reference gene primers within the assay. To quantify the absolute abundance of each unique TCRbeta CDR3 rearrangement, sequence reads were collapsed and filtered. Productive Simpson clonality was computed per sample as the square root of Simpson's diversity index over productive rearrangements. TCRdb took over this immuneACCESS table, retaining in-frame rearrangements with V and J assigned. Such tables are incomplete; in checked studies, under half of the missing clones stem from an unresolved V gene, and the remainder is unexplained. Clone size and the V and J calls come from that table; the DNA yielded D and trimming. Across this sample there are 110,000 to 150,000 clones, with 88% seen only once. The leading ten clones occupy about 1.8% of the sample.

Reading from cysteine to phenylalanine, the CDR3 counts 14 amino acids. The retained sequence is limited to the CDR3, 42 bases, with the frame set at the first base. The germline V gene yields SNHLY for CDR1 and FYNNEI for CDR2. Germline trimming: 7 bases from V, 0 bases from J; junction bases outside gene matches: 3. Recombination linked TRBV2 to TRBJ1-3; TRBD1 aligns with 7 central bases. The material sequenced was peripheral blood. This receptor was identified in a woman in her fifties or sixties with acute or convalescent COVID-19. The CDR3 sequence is CASKGGHSGNTIYF. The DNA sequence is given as TGTGCCAGCAAAGGGGGCCACTCTGGAAACACCATATATTTT.